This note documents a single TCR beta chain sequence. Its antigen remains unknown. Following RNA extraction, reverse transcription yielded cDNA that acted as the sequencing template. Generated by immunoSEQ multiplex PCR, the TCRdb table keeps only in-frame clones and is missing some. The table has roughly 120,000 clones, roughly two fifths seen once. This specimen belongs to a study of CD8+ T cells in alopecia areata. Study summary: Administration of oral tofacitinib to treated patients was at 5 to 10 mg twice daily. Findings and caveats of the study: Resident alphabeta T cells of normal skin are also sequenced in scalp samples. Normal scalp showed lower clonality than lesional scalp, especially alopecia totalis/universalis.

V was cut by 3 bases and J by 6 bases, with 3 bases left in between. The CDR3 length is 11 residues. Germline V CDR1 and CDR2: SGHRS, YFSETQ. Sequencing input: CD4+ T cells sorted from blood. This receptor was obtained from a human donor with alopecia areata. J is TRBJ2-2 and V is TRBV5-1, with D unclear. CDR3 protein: CASSYAGELFF. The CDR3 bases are TGCGCCAGCAGCTACGCCGGGGAGCTGTTTTTT.